These 20 T cell receptor beta chains were all obtained from the same sample, sequenced in a study of T cell responses to AZD1222 COVID-19 vaccine. Repertoires were generated with immunoSEQ multiplex PCR, while TCRdb's copy carries only in-frame clones and drops some. Of around 140,000 clones listed, 85% to 95% were seen once; the top ten hold approximately 12%. The specimen was peripheral blood, collected after recovery from COVID-19. The receptors originated from an adult who had recovered from COVID-19.

This chain joins TRBV5-1 and TRBJ1-1; D not certain. V lost 0 bases, J lost 0 bases, and 9 bases lay in between. Germline loops: CDR1 SGHRS, CDR2 YFSETQ. This CDR3 is built from 15 residues. CDR3 sequence: CASSLVNGVNTEAFF. In DNA form, the CDR3 reads TGCGCCAGCAGCTTGGTCAACGGAGTGAACACTGAAGCTTTCTTT.

V and J are TRBV20-1 and TRBJ1-1, with unresolved D. Germline CDR1 DFQATT, CDR2 SNEGSKA (reference sequence). The CDR3 is 11 residues long. Between the trimmed V and J ends, which lost 2 bases and 8 bases, there was a span of 9 bases. In DNA form, the CDR3 reads TGCAGTGCTAGACCGGGATCCGAAGCTTTCTTT. Amino acid sequence: CSARPGSEAFF.

The rearrangement links TRBV11-2 to TRBJ2-7; D is perhaps TRBD2 (5 bases). Trimming left V 5 bases short and J 0 bases short, with 14 bases between. CDR1 and CDR2 from the germline V gene are SGHAT and FQNNGV. The CDR3 runs 15 residues. As DNA, the CDR3 is TGTGCCAGCAGCCCGACCAGCGGAATCTCCTACGAGCAGTACTTC. This sequence encodes CASSPTSGISYEQYF.

V and J are TRBV29-1 and TRBJ2-7, with 7 bases identical to TRBD2. V was clipped by 0 bases and J by 4 bases; unmatched bases: 6. The CDR3 loop spans 14 amino acids. From germline, CDR1 is SQVTM and CDR2 ANQGSEA. The CDR3 coding sequence is TGCAGCGTTGAAGATCGGGGGGTTGGGTACGAGCAGTACTTC. This codes for CSVEDRGVGYEQYF.

This rearrangement joins TRBV12-1 to TRBJ2-3; no check of the table's D call, TRBD2, against the DNA was made. TRBV12-1 is tagged as a pseudogene. CDR3 length: 16 residues. CDR3 protein: CASSAASGRWADTQYF. CDR3 DNA: TGTGCCAGCAGCGCCGCTAGCGGGAGGTGGGCAGATACGCAGTATTTT.

V is TRBV12-3 or TRBV12-4 and J is TRBJ1-5; 10 nucleotides match TRBD1. The length of the CDR3 is 13 residues. Unmatched junction bases numbered 1, after V lost 7 bases and J lost 4 bases. CDR3 in amino acids: CASTDRGNQPQHF. DNA of the CDR3: TGTGCCAGCACGGACAGGGGGAATCAGCCCCAGCATTTT.

The rearrangement joins TRBV7-9 to TRBJ1-2; 7 positions agree with TRBD1. The CDR3 has 15 residues. Per the germline V gene, CDR1 is SEHNR and CDR2 is FQNEAQ (reference sequence). With 1 base clipped from V and 8 bases from J, the junction kept 10 bases outside the gene matches. The CDR3 region is CASSLDQTGFGGYTF. The CDR3 coding sequence is TGTGCCAGCAGCTTAGACCAGACAGGGTTTGGGGGCTACACCTTC. The full variable domain, completed using reference TRBV7-9 and TRBJ1-2, is DTGVSQNPRHKITKRGQNVTFRCDPISEHNRLYWYRQTLGQGPEFLTYFQNEAQLEKSRLLSDRFSAERPKGSFSTLEIQRTEQGDSAMYLCASSLDQTGFGGYTFGSGTRLTVV.

V and J are TRBV6-5 and TRBJ1-2, with D maybe TRBD1 (6 bases). The CDR3 has 16 residues. Germline-derived CDR1 and CDR2 are MNHEY and SVGAGI. The V end was cut by 0 bases, the J end by 8 bases, with 19 bases between. CDR3 residues: CASSYSGRGRGWGYTF. The DNA of the CDR3 is TGTGCCAGCAGTTACTCGGGCAGGGGAAGAGGTTGGGGCTACACCTTC.

This clone was recorded only once. This chain uses TRBV19 with TRBJ2-3; 7 positions match TRBD1. Germline V gene data show CDR1 as LNHDA and CDR2 as SQIVND (reference sequence). Trimming took 8 bases from V and 3 from J; bases not matched to a gene: 5. This CDR3 comprises 13 residues. CDR3 bases: TGTGCCAGTCGGGTACAGGGGACAGATACGCAGTATTTT. It specifies CASRVQGTDTQYF.

This chain uses TRBV2 with TRBJ2-3, with D perhaps TRBD2 (5 bases). The V end lost 7 bases, the J end lost 6 bases, and 17 bases lay between the germline ends. Germline loops: CDR1 SNHLY, CDR2 FYNNEI. The CDR3 is 14 amino acids. This chain's CDR3 is CASNGPSRWDTQYF. The CDR3 nucleotides read TGTGCCAGCAACGGACCTAGCCGATGGGATACGCAGTATTTT.

The rearrangement joins TRBV20-1 to TRBJ2-5; 10 nucleotides agree with TRBD2. The CDR3 is made up of 14 amino acids. Germline assignment: CDR1 DFQATT and CDR2 SNEGSKA (reference sequence). The J segment lost 4 bases and the V segment lost 3 bases, leaving 5 bases of the junction unmatched. DNA for the CDR3: TGCAGTGCTAGTATGGGACTAGCGACAGAGACCCAGTACTTC. Its translation is CSASMGLATETQYF.

CDR3 sequence: CASSSSSFGNEQFF. The DNA of the CDR3 is TGCGCCAGCAGCTCCTCGAGCTTCGGCAATGAGCAGTTCTTC. J is TRBJ2-1 and V is TRBV5-1; unclear D gene. V was pared by 3 bases and J by 6 bases, with 13 bases between. Germline values: CDR1 SGHRS, CDR2 YFSETQ. CDR3 length: 14 amino acids.

The CDR3 here is CASSSSDRTVHNSPLHF. The CDR3 DNA reads TGTGCCAGCAGCTCCTCAGATCGGACGGTCCATAATTCACCCCTCCACTTT. The chain uses TRBV5-5 and TRBJ1-6; no firm D call. The CDR3 runs to 17 residues. V lost 3 bases, J lost 5 bases, and 18 bases lay in between. Germline CDR1 SGHKS, CDR2 YYEKEE (reference sequence).

This rearrangement joins TRBV24-1 to TRBJ2-2; no reliable D call. The length of the CDR3 is 13 residues. V lost 7 bases, J lost 4 bases, and 9 bases lay in between. The germline V gene encodes CDR1 KGHDR and CDR2 SFDVKD. CDR3 sequence (DNA): TGTGCCACCAGGTCCGGCGTCACCGGGGAGCTGTTTTTT. Translation: CATRSGVTGELFF.

This clone was recorded a few times. This chain connects TRBV5-8 to TRBJ2-7; 9 bases match TRBD1. The length of the CDR3 is 15 residues. Germline V gives CDR1 SGHTS, CDR2 YDEGEE. The junction had 10 bases not matched to a gene; V was cut back by 4 bases and J by 5 bases. CDR3 loop: CASSPHRGLEDEQYF. CDR3 nucleotide sequence: TGTGCCAGCAGCCCCCACAGGGGGCTTGAGGACGAGCAGTACTTC. Full variable domain (rest looked up from reference TRBV5-8 and TRBJ2-7): EAGVTQSPTHLIKTRGQQATLRCSPISGHTSVYWYQQALGLGLQFLLWYDEGEERNRGNFPPRFSGRQFPNYSSELNVNALELEDSALYLCASSPHRGLEDEQYFGPGTRLTVT.

The chain has TRBV2 and TRBJ1-5, with 7 bases that match TRBD1. V shed 6 bases, J shed 11 bases, and the junction held 4 bases outside the gene matches. There are 11 residues in the CDR3. Germline V gene sequence: CDR1 SNHLY, CDR2 FYNNEI. This chain's CDR3 is CASRETGTQHF. The DNA for the CDR3 is TGTGCCAGCAGAGAGACAGGGACCCAGCATTTT.

This clone was observed a single time. V gene TRBV20-1 combines with J gene TRBJ1-5; D is perhaps TRBD1 (5 bases). Germline loops: CDR1 DFQATT, CDR2 SNEGSKA (reference sequence). The V end was cut by 3 bases, the J end by 6 bases, with 24 bases between. This CDR3 comprises 17 residues. CDR3 sequence (DNA): TGCAGTGCTAGTCGGTTGGGTCGAAGAGGGGCTGGTCAGCCCCAGCATTTT. This gives the protein CSASRLGRRGAGQPQHF.

The chain links TRBV3-1 (or the pseudogene TRBV3-2) to TRBJ2-3; D possibly corresponds to TRBD2 (6 bases). Trimming removed 7 bases at V and 0 bases at J, with 20 bases between. This CDR3 has 17 residues. Looked up from germline, CDR1 is LGHDT and CDR2 is YNNKEL (reference sequence). The CDR3 is CASTPGVAPMSTDTQYF. CDR3 DNA: TGTGCCAGCACTCCGGGGGTAGCCCCAATGAGCACAGATACGCAGTATTTT.

The chain joins TRBV6-5 to TRBJ1-4; no clear D gene. Germline CDR1 reads MNHEY; CDR2 reads SVGAGI. Trimming stripped 5 bases from V and 5 bases from J, with 6 bases between. The CDR3 contains 12 residues. The CDR3 DNA sequence: TGTGCCAGCAGTCCGCGAAATGAAAAACTGTTTTTT. As protein: CASSPRNEKLFF.

CDR3 in DNA: TGTGCCACCGCGGAGACAGGGGTCACAGATACGCAGTATTTT. It translates to CATAETGVTDTQYF. This chain uses TRBV19 with TRBJ2-3, with 8 bases fitting TRBD1. CDR3 length equals 14 residues. Germline V gene data show CDR1 as LNHDA and CDR2 as SQIVND (reference sequence). V was pared by 10 bases and J by 2 bases, with 8 bases of the junction left unmatched.